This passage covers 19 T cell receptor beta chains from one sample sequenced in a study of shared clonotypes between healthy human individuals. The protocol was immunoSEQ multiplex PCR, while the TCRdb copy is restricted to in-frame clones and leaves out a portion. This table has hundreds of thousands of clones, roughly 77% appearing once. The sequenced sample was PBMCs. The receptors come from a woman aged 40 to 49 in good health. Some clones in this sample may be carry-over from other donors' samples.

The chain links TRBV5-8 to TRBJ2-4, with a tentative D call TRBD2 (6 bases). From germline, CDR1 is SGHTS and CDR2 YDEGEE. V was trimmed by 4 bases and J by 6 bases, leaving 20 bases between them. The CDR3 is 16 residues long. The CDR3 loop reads CASSRNRGSGANIQYF. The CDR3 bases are TGTGCCAGCAGCAGAAACCGAGGTAGCGGAGCAAACATTCAGTACTTC.

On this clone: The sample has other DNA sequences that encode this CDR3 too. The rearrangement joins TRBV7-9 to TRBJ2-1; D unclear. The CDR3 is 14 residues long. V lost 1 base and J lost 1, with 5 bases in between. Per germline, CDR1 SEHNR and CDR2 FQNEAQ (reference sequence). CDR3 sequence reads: CASSLDTSYNEQFF. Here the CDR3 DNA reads TGTGCCAGCAGCTTAGACACATCCTACAATGAGCAGTTCTTC. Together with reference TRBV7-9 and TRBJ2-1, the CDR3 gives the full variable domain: DTGVSQNPRHKITKRGQNVTFRCDPISEHNRLYWYRQTLGQGPEFLTYFQNEAQLEKSRLLSDRFSAERPKGSFSTLEIQRTEQGDSAMYLCASSLDTSYNEQFFGPGTRLTVL.

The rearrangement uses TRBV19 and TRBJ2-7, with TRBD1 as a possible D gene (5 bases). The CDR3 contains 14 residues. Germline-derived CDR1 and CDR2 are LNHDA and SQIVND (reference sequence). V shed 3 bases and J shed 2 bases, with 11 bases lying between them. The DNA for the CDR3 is TGTGCCAGTAGTATGGCCAGGGAACCCTACGAGCAGTACTTC. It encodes CASSMAREPYEQYF.

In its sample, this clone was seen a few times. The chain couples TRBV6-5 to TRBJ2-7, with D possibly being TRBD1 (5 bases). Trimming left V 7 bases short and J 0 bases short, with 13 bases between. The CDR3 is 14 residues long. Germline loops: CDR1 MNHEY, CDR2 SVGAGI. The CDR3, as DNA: TGTGCCAGCAAGGACACATATGACTCCTACGAGCAGTACTTC. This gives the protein CASKDTYDSYEQYF.

DNA of the CDR3: TGTGCCAGCAGTCATCGGACGGAGACGGGCGGCTACACCTTC. Amino acids: CASSHRTETGGYTF. The chain joins TRBV28 to TRBJ1-2; no reliable D call. CDR1 and CDR2 (germline): MDHEN, SYDVKM. The length of the CDR3 is 14 residues. Trimming cost V 5 bases and J 8 bases, with 18 bases left between them.

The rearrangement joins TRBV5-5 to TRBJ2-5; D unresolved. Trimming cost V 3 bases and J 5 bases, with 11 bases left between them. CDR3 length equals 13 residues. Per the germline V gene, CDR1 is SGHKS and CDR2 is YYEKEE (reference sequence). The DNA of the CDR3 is TGTGCCAGCAGCTCCGCTTCGGTTGAGACCCAGTACTTC. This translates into CASSSASVETQYF. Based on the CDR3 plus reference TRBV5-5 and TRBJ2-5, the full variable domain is DAGVTQSPTHLIKTRGQQVTLRCSPISGHKSVSWYQQVLGQGPQFIFQYYEKEERGRGNFPDRFSARQFPNYSSELNVNALLLGDSALYLCASSSASVETQYFGPGTRLLVL.

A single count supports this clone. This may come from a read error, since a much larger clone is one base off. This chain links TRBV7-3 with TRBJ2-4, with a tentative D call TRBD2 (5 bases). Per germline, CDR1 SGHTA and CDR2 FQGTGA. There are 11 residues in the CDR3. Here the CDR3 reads CASSPRREQHF. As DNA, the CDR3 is TGTGCCAGCAGCCCAAGAAGGGAGCAGCACTTC.

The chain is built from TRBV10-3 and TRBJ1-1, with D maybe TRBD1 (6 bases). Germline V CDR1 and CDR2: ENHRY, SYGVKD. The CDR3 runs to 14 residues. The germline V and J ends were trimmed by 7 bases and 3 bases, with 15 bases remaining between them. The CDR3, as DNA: TGTGCCATCAATAAACAGGGCACATACACTGAAGCTTTCTTT. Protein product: CAINKQGTYTEAFF.

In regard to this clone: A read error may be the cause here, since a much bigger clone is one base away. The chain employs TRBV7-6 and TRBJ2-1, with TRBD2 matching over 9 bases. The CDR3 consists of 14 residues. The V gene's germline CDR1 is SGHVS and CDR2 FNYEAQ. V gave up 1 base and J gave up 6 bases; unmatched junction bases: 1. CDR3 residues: CASSLVAGVNEQFF. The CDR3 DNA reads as TGTGCCAGCAGCTTAGTAGCGGGAGTCAATGAGCAGTTCTTC.

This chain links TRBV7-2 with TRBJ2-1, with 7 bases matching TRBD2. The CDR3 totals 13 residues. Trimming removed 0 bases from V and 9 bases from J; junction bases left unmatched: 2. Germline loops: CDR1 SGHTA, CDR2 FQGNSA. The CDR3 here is CASSLAASGEQFF. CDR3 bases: TGTGCCAGCAGCTTAGCGGCTAGCGGTGAGCAGTTCTTC.

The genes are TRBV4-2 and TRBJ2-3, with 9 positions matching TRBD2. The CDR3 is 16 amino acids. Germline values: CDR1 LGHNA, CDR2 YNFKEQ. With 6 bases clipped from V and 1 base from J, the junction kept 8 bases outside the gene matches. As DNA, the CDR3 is TGTGCCAGCAGTCCTGTTATAGCGGGAGGCACAGATACGCAGTATTTT. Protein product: CASSPVIAGGTDTQYF.

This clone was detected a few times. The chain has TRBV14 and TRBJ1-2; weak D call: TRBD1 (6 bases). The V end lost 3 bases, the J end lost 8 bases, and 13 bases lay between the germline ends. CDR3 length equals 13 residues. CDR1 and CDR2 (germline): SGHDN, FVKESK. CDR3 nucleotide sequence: TGTGCCAGCAGCCAGACAGGCACTCAGGGCTACACCTTC. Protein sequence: CASSQTGTQGYTF.

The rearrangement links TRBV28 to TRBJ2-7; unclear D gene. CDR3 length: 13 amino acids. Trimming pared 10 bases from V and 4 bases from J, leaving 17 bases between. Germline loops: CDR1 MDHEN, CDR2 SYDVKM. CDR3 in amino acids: CATISPLPYEQYF. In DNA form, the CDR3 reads TGTGCCACCATTTCTCCCTTACCTTACGAGCAGTACTTC.

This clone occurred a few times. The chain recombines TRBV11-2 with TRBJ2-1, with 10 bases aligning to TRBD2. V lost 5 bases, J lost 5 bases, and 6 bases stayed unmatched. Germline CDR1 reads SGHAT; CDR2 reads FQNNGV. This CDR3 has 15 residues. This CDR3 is CASSRTGTSDNEQFF. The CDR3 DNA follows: TGTGCCAGCAGCAGGACCGGGACTAGCGACAATGAGCAGTTCTTC.

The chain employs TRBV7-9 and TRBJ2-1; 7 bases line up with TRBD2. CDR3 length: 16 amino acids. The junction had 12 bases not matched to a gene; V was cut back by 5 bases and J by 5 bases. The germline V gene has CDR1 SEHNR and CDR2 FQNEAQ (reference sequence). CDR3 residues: CASSQPGGGENNEQFF. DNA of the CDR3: TGTGCCAGCAGCCAACCGGGGGGAGGCGAGAACAATGAGCAGTTCTTC.

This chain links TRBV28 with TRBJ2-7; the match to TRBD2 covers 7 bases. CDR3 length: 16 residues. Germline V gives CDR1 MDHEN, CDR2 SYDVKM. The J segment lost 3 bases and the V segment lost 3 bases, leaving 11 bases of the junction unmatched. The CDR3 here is CASSFLVGEGSYEQYF. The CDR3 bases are TGTGCCAGCAGTTTCTTAGTGGGGGAGGGAAGCTACGAGCAGTACTTC.

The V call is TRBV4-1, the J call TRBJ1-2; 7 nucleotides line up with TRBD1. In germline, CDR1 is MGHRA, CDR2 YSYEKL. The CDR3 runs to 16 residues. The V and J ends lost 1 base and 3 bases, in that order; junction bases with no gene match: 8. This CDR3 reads CASSQAFAGGDYGYTF. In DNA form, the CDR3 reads TGCGCCAGCAGCCAAGCTTTTGCAGGGGGTGACTATGGCTACACCTTC.

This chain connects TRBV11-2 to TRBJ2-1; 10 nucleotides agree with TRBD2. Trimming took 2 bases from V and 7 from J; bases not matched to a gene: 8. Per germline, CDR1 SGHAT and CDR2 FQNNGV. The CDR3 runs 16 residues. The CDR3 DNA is TGTGCCAGCAGCTTACTCTACCGGGGACTAGCGAATGAGCAGTTCTTC. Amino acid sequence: CASSLLYRGLANEQFF.

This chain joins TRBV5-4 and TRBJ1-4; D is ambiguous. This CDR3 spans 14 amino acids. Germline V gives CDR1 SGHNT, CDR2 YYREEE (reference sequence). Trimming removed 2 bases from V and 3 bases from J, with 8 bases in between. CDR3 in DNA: TGTGCCAGCAGCTTTGGAGGGTCTAATGAAAAACTGTTTTTT. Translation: CASSFGGSNEKLFF.